The 20 T cell receptor beta chains presented below share a single source sample, sequenced in a study of T cell responses to AZD1222 COVID-19 vaccine. The method was immunoSEQ multiplex PCR; TCRdb's version includes in-frame clones alone and lacks a portion of them. The table shows 58,000 or so clones, with 84% occurring only once. Source: peripheral blood, taken on day 0 of AZD1222 vaccination. These receptors were collected from an adult in good health.

This clone was seen more than once but under ten times. The J gene is TRBJ1-5, the V gene TRBV2, with 7 nucleotides matching TRBD1. Unmatched junction bases numbered 7, after V lost 6 bases and J lost 2 bases. CDR3 length: 15 residues. The germline gives CDR1 SNHLY, CDR2 FYNNEI. The CDR3 DNA follows: TGTGCCAGCAGACCGAACCAGGGGGGCAATCAGCCCCAGCATTTT. Amino acid sequence: CASRPNQGGNQPQHF.

The CDR3 loop is CASSTTGREKLFF. The CDR3 nucleotides read TGTGCCAGCAGCACGACAGGGCGTGAAAAACTGTTTTTT. V is TRBV21-1 and J is TRBJ1-4; TRBD1, the D gene given by the table, was not confirmed from the DNA. TRBV21-1 is flagged as a pseudogene. This CDR3 comprises 13 residues.

The chain couples TRBV6-1 to TRBJ2-7, with D perhaps TRBD1 (5 bases). V lost 0 bases and J lost 4, with 16 bases in between. The CDR3 spans 16 residues. Germline loops: CDR1 MNHNS, CDR2 SASEGT. This CDR3 is CASSEALPRAGYEQYF. In nucleotides, the CDR3 is TGTGCCAGCAGTGAAGCGCTTCCCAGGGCCGGGTACGAGCAGTACTTC.

The gene calls are TRBV6-5 and TRBJ2-7, with D tentatively TRBD1 (5 bases). This CDR3 has 15 amino acids. V shed 4 bases and J shed 2 bases, with 15 bases lying between them. CDR1 and CDR2 from the germline V gene are MNHEY and SVGAGI. CDR3 nucleotides: TGTGCCAGCAGTTGGCCAGGGAAAGTGCCCTACGAGCAGTACTTC. This gives the protein CASSWPGKVPYEQYF.

This clone was observed a single time. V and J are TRBV5-6 and TRBJ1-6, with D tentatively TRBD1 (5 bases). Between the trimmed V and J ends, which lost 6 bases and 10 bases, there was a span of 20 bases. Germline V lookup: CDR1 SGHDT, CDR2 YYEEEE. There are 15 residues in the CDR3. The CDR3 DNA sequence: TGTGCCAGCAACGTGATGGGCAGGGAGCGCTCACCCCTCCACTTT. Amino acids: CASNVMGRERSPLHF.

This clone was observed a single time. The DNA for the CDR3 is TGTGCCAGCAGCTCGACAGGCTACACTGAAGCTTTCTTT. Encoded protein: CASSSTGYTEAFF. The chain joins TRBV11-2 to TRBJ1-1, with D perhaps TRBD1 (6 bases). Trimming shortened V by 4 bases and J by 3 bases, and 9 bases separated the two germline ends. In germline, CDR1 is SGHAT, CDR2 FQNNGV. The CDR3 runs to 13 residues.

The rearrangement links TRBV4-1 to TRBJ1-2; no definite D call. This CDR3 has 13 residues. V lost 0 bases and J lost 1, with 3 bases in between. The germline V gene encodes CDR1 MGHRA and CDR2 YSYEKL. In nucleotides, the CDR3 is TGCGCCAGCAGCCAAGACGGTAACTATGGCTACACCTTC. Translating it yields CASSQDGNYGYTF.

The genes are TRBV2 and TRBJ2-7; D is unclear. Germline V gene data show CDR1 as SNHLY and CDR2 as FYNNEI. Trimming pared 7 bases from V and 6 bases from J, leaving 10 bases between. The CDR3 has 11 residues. The CDR3 is CASTLRSEQYF. The CDR3 nucleotides read TGTGCCAGCACCCTGAGAAGCGAGCAGTACTTC.

The chain is built from TRBV7-2 and TRBJ1-2, with D tentatively TRBD1 (5 bases). Trimming took 1 base from V and 0 from J, leaving 18 bases between them. CDR1 and CDR2 (germline): SGHTA, FQGNSA. This CDR3 is built from 18 residues. CDR3: CASSLGAPGRTTNYGYTF. CDR3 DNA: TGTGCCAGCAGCTTAGGGGCCCCGGGACGTACTACTAACTATGGCTACACCTTC.

The chain has TRBV10-3 and TRBJ2-2; TRBD2 aligns across 12 bases. Looked up from germline, CDR1 is ENHRY and CDR2 is SYGVKD. V gave up 2 bases and J gave up 1 base; unmatched junction bases: 2. The CDR3 is 17 residues long. CDR3 DNA: TGTGCCATCAGTGAGAGACTAGCGGGGGAGAACACCGGGGAGCTGTTTTTT. Translation: CAISERLAGENTGELFF.

The chain is built from TRBV5-6 and TRBJ1-2; D is unresolved. The germline V gene has CDR1 SGHDT and CDR2 YYEEEE. V gave up 5 bases and J gave up 6 bases, with 8 bases separating them. There are 11 residues in the CDR3. The CDR3, as DNA: TGTGCCAGCAGTGCCGGTGATGGCTACACCTTC. Protein sequence: CASSAGDGYTF.

V is TRBV3-1 (or the pseudogene TRBV3-2) and J is TRBJ2-1; no firm D call. CDR1 LGHDT and CDR2 YNNKEL come from the germline V gene (reference sequence). V was cut by 3 bases and J by 0 bases, with 9 bases left in between. The CDR3 contains 15 residues. The CDR3 here is CASSQTLSSYNEQFF. The CDR3 region has the DNA TGTGCCAGCAGCCAGACCTTGAGCTCCTACAATGAGCAGTTCTTC.

This clone occurred once. This chain links TRBV7-9 with TRBJ1-1; D not resolved. The CDR3 is made up of 13 amino acids. The germline gives CDR1 SEHNR, CDR2 FQNEAQ (reference sequence). Trimming stripped 5 bases from V and 3 bases from J, with 10 bases between. The CDR3 region is CASSRHGDTEAFF. CDR3 DNA sequence: TGTGCCAGCAGCCGCCACGGGGACACTGAAGCTTTCTTT.

The gene calls are TRBV20-1 and TRBJ1-1; D uncertain. The V end lost 7 bases, the J end lost 6 bases, and 12 bases lay between the germline ends. There are 11 residues in the CDR3. Germline CDR1 is DFQATT and CDR2 is SNEGSKA (reference sequence). For the CDR3, the DNA is TGCAGTGAATGGGTCCCCCCTGAAGCTTTCTTT. Translating it yields CSEWVPPEAFF.

The chain's CDR3 is CASSYGAGYTGELFF. The CDR3 bases are TGTGCCAGCAGTTACGGGGCCGGGTACACCGGGGAGCTGTTTTTT. This chain links TRBV6-2 or TRBV6-3 with TRBJ2-2; TRBD1 might be the D (5 bases). The CDR3 runs 15 residues. V was cut by 2 bases and J by 3 bases, with 10 bases left in between. Germline V gives CDR1 MNHEY, CDR2 SVGEGT.

The chain combines TRBV6-2 or TRBV6-3 with TRBJ1-1; D uncertain. The germline gives CDR1 MNHEY, CDR2 SVGEGT. CDR3 length equals 13 residues. V dropped 5 bases and J dropped 0 bases, with 7 bases sitting between them. The CDR3 coding sequence is TGTGCCAGCAGTCTACACTTGAACACTGAAGCTTTCTTT. Protein sequence: CASSLHLNTEAFF.

This clone is medium-sized in the sample. The chain employs TRBV27 and TRBJ2-7; 13 nucleotides line up with TRBD2. Germline CDR1 and CDR2: MNHEY and SMNVEV (reference sequence). V trimming: 5 bases; J trimming: 4 bases; junction bases outside the gene matches: 2. The CDR3 spans 14 residues. CDR3 sequence: CASSPGLAGYEQYF. As DNA, the CDR3 is TGTGCCAGCAGTCCGGGACTAGCGGGGTACGAGCAGTACTTC.

V gene TRBV7-2 combines with J gene TRBJ2-1, with a weak D call TRBD1 (5 bases). The CDR3 has 15 amino acids. The V and J ends lost 4 bases and 6 bases respectively, with 16 bases between them. CDR1 SGHTA and CDR2 FQGNSA come from the germline V gene. CDR3 region: CASSSELQGGNEQFF. CDR3 nucleotide sequence: TGTGCCAGCAGCTCCGAACTTCAGGGTGGCAATGAGCAGTTCTTC.

This sequence joins TRBV2 and TRBJ1-2, with D possibly being TRBD1 (6 bases). V gave up 5 bases and J gave up 8 bases, with 12 bases separating them. Germline V gene sequence: CDR1 SNHLY, CDR2 FYNNEI. The CDR3 spans 12 residues. The CDR3 loop reads CASSRAGEGYTF. CDR3 in DNA: TGTGCCAGCAGTCGGGCAGGGGAAGGCTACACCTTC.

J is TRBJ1-2 and V is TRBV24-1; 7 bases align to TRBD1. Germline lookup yields CDR1 KGHDR and CDR2 SFDVKD. The CDR3 runs 15 residues. The J segment lost 4 bases and the V segment lost 3 bases, leaving 7 bases of the junction unmatched. CDR3 DNA sequence: TGTGCCACCAGTGATCCGCTTGACAGGGCCTATGGCTACACCTTC. This sequence encodes CATSDPLDRAYGYTF.